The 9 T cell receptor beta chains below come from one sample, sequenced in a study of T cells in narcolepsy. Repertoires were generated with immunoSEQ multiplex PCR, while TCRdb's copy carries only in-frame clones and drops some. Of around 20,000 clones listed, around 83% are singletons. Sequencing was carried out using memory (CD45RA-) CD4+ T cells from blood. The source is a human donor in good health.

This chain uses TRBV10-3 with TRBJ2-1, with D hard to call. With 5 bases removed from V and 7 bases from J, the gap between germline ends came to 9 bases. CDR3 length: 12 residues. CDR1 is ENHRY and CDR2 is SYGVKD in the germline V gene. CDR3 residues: CAISSDGNEQFF. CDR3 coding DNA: TGTGCCATCAGTTCCGACGGGAATGAGCAGTTCTTC.

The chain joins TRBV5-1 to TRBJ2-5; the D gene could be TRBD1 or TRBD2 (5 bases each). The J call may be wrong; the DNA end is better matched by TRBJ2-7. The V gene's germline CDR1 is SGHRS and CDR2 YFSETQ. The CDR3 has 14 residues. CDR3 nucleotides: TGCGCCAGCAGCCCGGGACGGGGAAACTACGAGCAGTACTTC. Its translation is CASSPGRGNYEQYF.

In nucleotides, the CDR3 is TGTGCCAGCAGCTTAGCGGGAACCGGGCCAAAGATCAATCAGCCCCAGCATTTT. It encodes CASSLAGTGPKINQPQHF. The chain has TRBV7-2 and TRBJ1-5; D is undetermined. The CDR3 spans 18 residues. Germline V lookup: CDR1 SGHTA, CDR2 FQGNSA. V was cut by 0 bases and J by 3 bases, with 18 bases left in between.

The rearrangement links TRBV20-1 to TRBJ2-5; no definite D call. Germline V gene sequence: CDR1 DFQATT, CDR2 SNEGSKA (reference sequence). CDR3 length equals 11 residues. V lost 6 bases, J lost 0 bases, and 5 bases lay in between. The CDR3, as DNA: TGCAGTGCCTGGAACCAAGAGACCCAGTACTTC. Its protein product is CSAWNQETQYF.

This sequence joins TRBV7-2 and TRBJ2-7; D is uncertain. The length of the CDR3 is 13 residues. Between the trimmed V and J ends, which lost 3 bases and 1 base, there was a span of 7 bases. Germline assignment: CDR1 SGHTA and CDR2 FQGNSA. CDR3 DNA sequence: TGTGCCAGCAGCTTCGCTCGTTCCTACGAGCAGTACTTC. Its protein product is CASSFARSYEQYF.

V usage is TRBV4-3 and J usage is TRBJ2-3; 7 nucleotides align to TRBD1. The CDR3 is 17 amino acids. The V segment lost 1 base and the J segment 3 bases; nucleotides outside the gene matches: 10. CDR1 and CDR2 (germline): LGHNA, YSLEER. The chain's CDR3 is CASSQVGRGRWTDTQYF. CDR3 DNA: TGCGCCAGCAGCCAAGTTGGTAGGGGGCGATGGACAGATACGCAGTATTTT.

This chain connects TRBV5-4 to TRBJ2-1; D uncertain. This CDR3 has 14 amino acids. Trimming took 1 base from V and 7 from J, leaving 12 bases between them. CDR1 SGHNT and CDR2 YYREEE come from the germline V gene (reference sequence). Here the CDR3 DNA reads TGTGCCAGCAGCTTGACGCGCACAGAAAATGAGCAGTTCTTC. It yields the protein CASSLTRTENEQFF.

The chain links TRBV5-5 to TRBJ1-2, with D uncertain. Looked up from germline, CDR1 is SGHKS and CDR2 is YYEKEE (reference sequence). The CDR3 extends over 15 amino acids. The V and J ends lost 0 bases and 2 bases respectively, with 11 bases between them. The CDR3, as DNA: TGTGCCAGCAGCTTGGCCGAGGGAGGGAACTATGGCTACACCTTC. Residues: CASSLAEGGNYGYTF.

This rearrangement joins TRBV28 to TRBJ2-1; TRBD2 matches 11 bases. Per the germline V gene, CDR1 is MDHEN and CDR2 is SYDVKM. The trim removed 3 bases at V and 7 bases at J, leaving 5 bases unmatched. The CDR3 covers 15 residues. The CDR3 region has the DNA TGTGCCAGCAGTTTGGCGGGACTAGCGGATAATGAGCAGTTCTTC. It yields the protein CASSLAGLADNEQFF.